The 6 T cell receptor beta chains below come from one sample, sequenced in a study of beta chain features in type 1 diabetes. Investigators reverse transcribed all isolated RNA, so they sequenced expressed TCRB transcripts. TCRdb's copy holds only in-frame clones and misses some; the assay was immunoSEQ multiplex PCR. In the table there are around 500,000 clones, approximately 10% of which are singletons. What was sequenced was naive CD4+ T cells from blood. The receptor source for this set is a woman in her late teens or twenties in good health.

The J gene is TRBJ1-2, the V gene TRBV18; D remains ambiguous. The length of the CDR3 is 14 residues. Germline V gene sequence: CDR1 KGHSH, CDR2 LQKENI. The V end lost 1 base, the J end lost 3 bases, and 9 bases lay between the germline ends. The CDR3 sequence: CASSPLGRDYGYTF. In nucleotides, the CDR3 is TGTGCCAGCTCACCACTCGGCCGGGACTATGGCTACACCTTC.

The rearrangement joins TRBV28 to TRBJ2-5, with TRBD2 matching 8 bases. The CDR3 is 15 amino acids. The J segment lost 2 bases and the V segment lost 4 bases, leaving 6 bases of the junction unmatched. Germline CDR1 is MDHEN and CDR2 is SYDVKM. CDR3 sequence: CASSWAGGPQETQYF. In nucleotides, the CDR3 is TGTGCCAGCAGTTGGGCGGGGGGCCCACAAGAGACCCAGTACTTC. The variable domain in full, completed from reference TRBV28 and TRBJ2-5, reads DVKVTQSSRYLVKRTGEKVFLECVQDMDHENMFWYRQDPGLGLRLIYFSYDVKMKEKGDIPEGYSVSREKKERFSLILESASTNQTSMYLCASSWAGGPQETQYFGPGTRLLVL.

The chain links TRBV29-1 to TRBJ2-1; TRBD2 agrees at 7 bases. The CDR3 spans 15 residues. Trimming at V came to 0 bases and at J to 4 bases, leaving 6 bases not matched to a gene. The V gene's germline CDR1 is SQVTM and CDR2 ANQGSEA. The CDR3 loop is CSVEDSREGYNEQFF. CDR3 DNA: TGCAGCGTTGAAGATAGTAGGGAGGGTTACAATGAGCAGTTCTTC.

The chain couples TRBV28 to TRBJ2-6; 9 bases agree with TRBD1. After removal of 2 bases from V and 0 bases from J, the junction contained 8 bases not matched to a gene. This CDR3 is 19 amino acids long. Per germline, CDR1 MDHEN and CDR2 SYDVKM. As DNA, the CDR3 is TGTGCCAGCAGTTTACGCCCGGGACAGGGACCCTCTGGGGCCAACGTCCTGACTTTC. Translating gives CASSLRPGQGPSGANVLTF. Looking up the rest from reference TRBV28 and TRBJ2-6 gives the full variable domain: DVKVTQSSRYLVKRTGEKVFLECVQDMDHENMFWYRQDPGLGLRLIYFSYDVKMKEKGDIPEGYSVSREKKERFSLILESASTNQTSMYLCASSLRPGQGPSGANVLTFGAGSRLTVL.

This clone came up a few times. The gene calls are TRBV2 and TRBJ2-3; 8 nucleotides align to TRBD1. This CDR3 has 16 residues. The V and J ends lost 8 bases and 1 base, in that order; junction bases with no gene match: 11. Germline V CDR1 and CDR2: SNHLY, FYNNEI. DNA of the CDR3: TGTGCCAGCGTCGGTTCGCCGGGACAGGGCACAGATACGCAGTATTTT. Translated, it gives CASVGSPGQGTDTQYF.

The J gene is TRBJ2-1, the V gene TRBV7-9, with D uncertain. CDR3 length equals 14 residues. Germline lookup yields CDR1 SEHNR and CDR2 FQNEAQ (reference sequence). Trimming stripped 6 bases from V and 3 bases from J, with 12 bases between. The CDR3 is CASRPKLGYNEQFF. In nucleotides, the CDR3 is TGTGCCAGCAGACCTAAACTCGGCTACAATGAGCAGTTCTTC. The entire variable domain, with the rest obtained from reference TRBV7-9 and TRBJ2-1, is as follows: DTGVSQNPRHKITKRGQNVTFRCDPISEHNRLYWYRQTLGQGPEFLTYFQNEAQLEKSRLLSDRFSAERPKGSFSTLEIQRTEQGDSAMYLCASRPKLGYNEQFFGPGTRLTVL.